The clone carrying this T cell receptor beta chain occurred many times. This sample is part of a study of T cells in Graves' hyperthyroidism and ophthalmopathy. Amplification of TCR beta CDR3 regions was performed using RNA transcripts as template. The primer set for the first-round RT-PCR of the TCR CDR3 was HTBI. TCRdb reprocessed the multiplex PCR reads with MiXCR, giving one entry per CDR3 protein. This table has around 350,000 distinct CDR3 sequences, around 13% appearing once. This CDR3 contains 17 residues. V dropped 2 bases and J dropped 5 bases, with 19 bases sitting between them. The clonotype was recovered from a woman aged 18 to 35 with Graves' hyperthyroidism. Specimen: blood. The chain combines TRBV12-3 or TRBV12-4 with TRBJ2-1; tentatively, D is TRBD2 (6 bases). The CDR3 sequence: CASSLFGRGGSNNEQFF. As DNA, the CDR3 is TGTGCCAGCAGTTTATTTGGGCGGGGTGGGTCCAACAATGAGCAGTTCTTC.